The 9 T cell receptor beta chains given below trace back to one sample, sequenced in a study of metastatic and nonmetastatic thyroid tumors. There were no patients who had received any treatment before thyroid surgery. Through MiXCR, TCRdb re-clonotyped the PCR reads. The data show approximately 38,000 clones, roughly a sixth seen once. The sample was blood. These receptors came from a female donor with papillary thyroid cancer or a benign thyroid nodule (not recorded which). Some clones in this sample may be carry-over from other donors' samples.

This clone was detected many times. The chain has TRBV20-1 and TRBJ2-1; 16 nucleotides align to TRBD2. V gave up 3 bases and J gave up 3 bases; unmatched junction bases: 11. CDR1 is DFQATT, CDR2 SNEGSKA, per germline (reference sequence). CDR3 length: 19 amino acids. The CDR3 DNA is TGCAGTGCTAGGTCGGAGGGGACTAGCGGGAGGGGAGACTACAATGAGCAGTTCTTC. This codes for CSARSEGTSGRGDYNEQFF.

At least ten counts were recorded for this clone. One junction end does not reproduce the germline sequence, and a read error may be involved. The same CDR3 also results from other DNA sequences found in this sample. The CDR3 protein is CASLLSGRGVVTGAFF. The CDR3 coding sequence is TGTGCCAGCCTACTATCGGGTAGAGGGGTGGTAACTGGAGCTTTCTTT. The rearrangement links TRBV5-8 to TRBJ1-1; weak D call: TRBD1 (5 bases). The CDR3 has 16 residues. CDR1 and CDR2 from the germline V gene are SGHTS and YDEGEE.

This clone was counted a few times. It may be a read error: a sequence one base away is much more abundant. This chain uses TRBV5-6 with TRBJ1-6, with TRBD1 as a possible D gene (6 bases). The CDR3 extends over 16 amino acids. Looked up from germline, CDR1 is SGHDT and CDR2 is YYEEEE. V was clipped by 4 bases and J by 6 bases, with 17 bases between them. The CDR3 spells CASSPGECPGNSPLHF. For the CDR3, the DNA is TGTGCCAGCAGCCCAGGGGAGTGTCCCGGTAATTCACCCCTCCACTTT. Based on the CDR3 plus reference TRBV5-6 and TRBJ1-6, the full variable domain is DAGVTQSPTHLIKTRGQQVTLRCSPKSGHDTVSWYQQALGQGPQFIFQYYEEEERQRGNFPDRFSGHQFPNYSSELNVNALLLGDSALYLCASSPGECPGNSPLHFGNGTRLTVT.

This clone was observed many times. V usage is TRBV20-1 and J usage is TRBJ1-5; D unclear. Deletions cut 3 bases from V and 3 bases from J, with 9 bases between. In germline, CDR1 is DFQATT, CDR2 SNEGSKA (reference sequence). The CDR3 sequence is 13 residues long. In DNA form, the CDR3 reads TGCAGTGCTAGCGGACGGTTCAATCAGCCCCAGCATTTT. Translation: CSASGRFNQPQHF.

This clone was detected only a few times. V is TRBV6-1 and J is TRBJ2-7; unclear D gene. Germline-derived CDR1 and CDR2 are MNHNS and SASEGT. V dropped 3 bases and J dropped 0 bases, with 15 bases sitting between them. CDR3 length equals 16 residues. The DNA for the CDR3 is TGTGCCAGCAGTGACCCTTACACCAGGAGCTCCTACGAGCAGTACTTC. The encoded protein is CASSDPYTRSSYEQYF.

This clone showed up many times. The chain recombines TRBV20-1 with TRBJ2-5, with 7 bases lining up with TRBD1. The germline V gene has CDR1 DFQATT and CDR2 SNEGSKA (reference sequence). This CDR3 contains 14 residues. Trimming at V came to 3 bases and at J to 1 base, leaving 5 bases not matched to a gene. DNA of the CDR3: TGCAGTGCTAGGGCCCGGACAGGCCAAGAGACCCAGTACTTC. Translated: CSARARTGQETQYF.

This clone was seen repeatedly, ten times or more. This chain uses TRBV5-6 with TRBJ2-7; D might be TRBD1 or TRBD2, each matching 6 bases. CDR3 length equals 14 residues. CDR1 is SGHDT, CDR2 YYEEEE, per germline. The V and J ends lost 4 bases and 3 bases respectively, with 14 bases between them. The CDR3: CASSTGATYYEQYF. Here the CDR3 DNA reads TGTGCCAGCAGCACGGGGGCCACCTACTACGAGCAGTACTTC.

Ten or more counts support this clone. The chain is built from TRBV5-1 and TRBJ1-5; 9 positions agree with TRBD1. Germline V gene data show CDR1 as SGHRS and CDR2 as YFSETQ. CDR3 size: 18 residues. Germline trimming cut 7 bases from V and 15 bases from J; bases unmatched to any gene: 29. The CDR3 here is CASSDYAISRDREVVRHF. The DNA for the CDR3 is TGCGCCAGCTCTGACTATGCCATTAGCCGGGACAGGGAAGTTGTGAGGCATTTT.

This clone was seen many times. This chain joins TRBV20-1 and TRBJ2-4; 7 bases are shared with TRBD2. V lost 4 bases, J lost 0 bases, and 12 bases stayed unmatched. Per the germline V gene, CDR1 is DFQATT and CDR2 is SNEGSKA (reference sequence). The CDR3 length is 17 residues. DNA for the CDR3: TGCAGTGCTATACTAGCGCGAGGAAATCTAGCCAAAAACATTCAGTACTTC. This encodes CSAILARGNLAKNIQYF.